This T cell receptor beta chain was recovered during a study of cytomegalovirus exposure and HLA in healthy donors. Concerning this clone itself: The antigen is not known.

Data came from immunoSEQ multiplex PCR; TCRdb stores just in-frame clones and leaves some out. The sample shows about 160,000 clones, 80% to 90% of them seen only once. The study's findings and limits: A few chains linked to CMV were shown in vitro to be specific for CMV antigens.

This TCR derives from a woman aged 18-30 years in good health and CMV-seronegative. The sequencing sample was made of PBMCs.

The CDR3 DNA sequence: TGTGCCAGCAGCTCATTACGGACCAACAGGGGGCCCTCAAAAGATACGCAGTATTTT. Protein sequence: CASSSLRTNRGPSKDTQYF. The chain recombines TRBV5-6 with TRBJ2-3; TRBD1 aligns across 9 bases. Germline V gene data show CDR1 as SGHDT and CDR2 as YYEEEE. The CDR3 length is 19 residues. Trimming removed 3 bases from V and 5 bases from J; junction bases left unmatched: 19.